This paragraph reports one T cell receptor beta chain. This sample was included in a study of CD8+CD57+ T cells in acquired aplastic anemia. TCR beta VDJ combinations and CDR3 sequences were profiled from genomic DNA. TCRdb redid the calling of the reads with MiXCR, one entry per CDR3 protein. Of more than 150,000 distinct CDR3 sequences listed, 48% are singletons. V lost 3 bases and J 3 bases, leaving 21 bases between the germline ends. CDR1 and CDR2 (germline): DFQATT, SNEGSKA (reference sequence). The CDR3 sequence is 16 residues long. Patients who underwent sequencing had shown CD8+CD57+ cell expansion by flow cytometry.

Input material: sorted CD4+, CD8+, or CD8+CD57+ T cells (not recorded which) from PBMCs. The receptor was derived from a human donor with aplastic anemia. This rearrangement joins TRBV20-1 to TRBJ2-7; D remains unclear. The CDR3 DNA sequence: TGCAGTGCTAGCGGCCTGATGGCGGAAGGGTTCTACGAGCAGTACTTC. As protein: CSASGLMAEGFYEQYF.